This T cell receptor beta chain comes out of a study of beta chain features in type 1 diabetes. In the study overall: Patients shared similar age, gender and cell yields with healthy donors.

Germline V gene data show CDR1 as MDHEN and CDR2 as SYDVKM. This CDR3 is built from 11 residues. This clone was found a few times. Its cognate antigen is unknown. Its ends do not fully match the called genes, so a read error is possible. As every portion of the isolated RNA was reverse transcribed, the sequencing read expressed TCRB transcripts. Here immunoSEQ multiplex PCR was the method, and the copy in TCRdb shows in-frame clones only, minus some. The sample has 250,000 to 300,000 clones, over 11% seen once; the top ten hold more than 0.015%. Whole-study results and caveats: Compared with healthy donors, patients appeared to share more similar naive, central memory and regulatory TCRB repertoires. Significant though moderate, a shortening of TCRB CDR3s appeared in all four CD4+ subsets of Type 1 diabetes patients.

Sorting of CD4+ naive, central memory, regulatory and stem cell-like memory cells was performed via CD45RO/CCR7/CD25/CD127/CD95/CD27. Purity exceeding 95% was reached by all sorted populations. The chain has TRBV28 and TRBJ2-7, with 9 bases lining up with TRBD1. Sequenced sample: naive CD4+ T cells from blood. This receptor was taken from a man aged 25-45 years with type 1 diabetes. In nucleotides, the CDR3 is TGTGCCAGCAGTTTCCGGGACAGGGTGGACTTC. It yields the protein CASSFRDRVDF. Full variable domain (rest looked up from reference TRBV28 and TRBJ2-7): DVKVTQSSRYLVKRTGEKVFLECVQDMDHENMFWYRQDPGLGLRLIYFSYDVKMKEKGDIPEGYSVSREKKERFSLILESASTNQTSMYLCASSFRDRVDFGPGTRLTVT.